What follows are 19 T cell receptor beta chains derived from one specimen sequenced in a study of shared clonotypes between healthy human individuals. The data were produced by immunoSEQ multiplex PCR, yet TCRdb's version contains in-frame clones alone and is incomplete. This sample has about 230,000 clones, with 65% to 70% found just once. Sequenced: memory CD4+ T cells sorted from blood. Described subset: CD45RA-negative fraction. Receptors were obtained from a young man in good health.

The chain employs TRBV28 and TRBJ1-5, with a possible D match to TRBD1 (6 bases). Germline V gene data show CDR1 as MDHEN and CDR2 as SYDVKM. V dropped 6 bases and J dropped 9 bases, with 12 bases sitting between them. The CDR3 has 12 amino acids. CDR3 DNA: TGTGCCAGCAGCTCACAGGGTTGGCCCCAGCATTTT. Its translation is CASSSQGWPQHF. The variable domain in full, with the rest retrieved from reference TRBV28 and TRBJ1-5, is DVKVTQSSRYLVKRTGEKVFLECVQDMDHENMFWYRQDPGLGLRLIYFSYDVKMKEKGDIPEGYSVSREKKERFSLILESASTNQTSMYLCASSSQGWPQHFGDGTRLSIL.

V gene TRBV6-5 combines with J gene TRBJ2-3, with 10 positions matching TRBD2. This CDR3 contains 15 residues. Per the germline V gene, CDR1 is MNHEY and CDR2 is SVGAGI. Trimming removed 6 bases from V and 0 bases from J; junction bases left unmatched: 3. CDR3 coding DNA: TGTGCCAGCAGAACTAGCGGGGCTAGCACAGATACGCAGTATTTT. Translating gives CASRTSGASTDTQYF.

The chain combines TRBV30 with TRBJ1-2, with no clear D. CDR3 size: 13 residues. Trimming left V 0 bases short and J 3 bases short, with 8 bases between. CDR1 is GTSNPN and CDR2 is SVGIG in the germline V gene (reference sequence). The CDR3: CAWSVRADYGYTF. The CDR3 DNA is TGTGCCTGGAGTGTACGTGCGGACTATGGCTACACCTTC.

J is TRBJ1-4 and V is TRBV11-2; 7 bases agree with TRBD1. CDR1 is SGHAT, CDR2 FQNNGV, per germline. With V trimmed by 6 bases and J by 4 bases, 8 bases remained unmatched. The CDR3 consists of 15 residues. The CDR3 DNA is TGTGCCAGCAGACTCACCGGGACAGTTAATGAAAAACTGTTTTTT. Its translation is CASRLTGTVNEKLFF.

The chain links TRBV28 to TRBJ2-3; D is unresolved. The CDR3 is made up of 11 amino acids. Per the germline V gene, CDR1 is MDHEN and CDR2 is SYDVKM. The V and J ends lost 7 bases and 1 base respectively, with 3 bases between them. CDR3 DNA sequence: TGTGCCAGCACCCGCACAGATACGCAGTATTTT. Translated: CASTRTDTQYF.

CDR3 sequence reads: CASRPTSGRFYNEQFF. As DNA, the CDR3 is TGTGCCAGCCGGCCGACTAGCGGACGATTCTACAATGAGCAGTTCTTC. The rearrangement links TRBV27 to TRBJ2-1; TRBD2 matches at 9 bases. In germline, CDR1 is MNHEY, CDR2 SMNVEV (reference sequence). There are 16 residues in the CDR3. V was clipped by 8 bases and J by 3 bases; unmatched bases: 11.

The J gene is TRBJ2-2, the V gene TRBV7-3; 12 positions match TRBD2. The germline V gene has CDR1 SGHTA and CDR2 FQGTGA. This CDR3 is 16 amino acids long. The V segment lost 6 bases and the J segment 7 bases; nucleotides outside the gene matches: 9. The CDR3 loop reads CASRFASGRGNGELFF. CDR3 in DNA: TGTGCCAGCAGATTCGCTAGCGGGAGGGGAAACGGGGAGCTGTTTTTT.

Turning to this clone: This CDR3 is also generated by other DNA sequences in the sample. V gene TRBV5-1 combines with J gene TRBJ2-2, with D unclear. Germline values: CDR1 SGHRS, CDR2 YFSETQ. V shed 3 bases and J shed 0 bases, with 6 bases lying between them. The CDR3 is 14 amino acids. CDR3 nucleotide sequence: TGCGCCAGCAGCTCGGATCCGAACACCGGGGAGCTGTTTTTT. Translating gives CASSSDPNTGELFF. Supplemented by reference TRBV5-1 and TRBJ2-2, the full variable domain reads KAGVTQTPRYLIKTRGQQVTLSCSPISGHRSVSWYQQTPGQGLQFLFEYFSETQRNKGNFPGRFSGRQFSNSRSEMNVSTLELGDSALYLCASSSDPNTGELFFGEGSRLTVL.

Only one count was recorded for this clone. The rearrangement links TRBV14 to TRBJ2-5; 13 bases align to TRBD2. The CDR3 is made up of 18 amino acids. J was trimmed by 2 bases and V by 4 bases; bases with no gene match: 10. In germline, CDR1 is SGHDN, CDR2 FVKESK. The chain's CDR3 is CASSPRGLAGVGQETQYF. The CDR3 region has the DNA TGTGCCAGCAGCCCCCGAGGACTAGCGGGAGTGGGTCAAGAGACCCAGTACTTC.

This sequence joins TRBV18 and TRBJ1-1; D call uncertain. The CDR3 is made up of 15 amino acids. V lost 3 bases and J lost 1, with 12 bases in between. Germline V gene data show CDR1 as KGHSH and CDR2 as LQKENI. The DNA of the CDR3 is TGTGCCAGCTCACCCCAGGAGGGATGGAACACTGAAGCTTTCTTT. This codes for CASSPQEGWNTEAFF.

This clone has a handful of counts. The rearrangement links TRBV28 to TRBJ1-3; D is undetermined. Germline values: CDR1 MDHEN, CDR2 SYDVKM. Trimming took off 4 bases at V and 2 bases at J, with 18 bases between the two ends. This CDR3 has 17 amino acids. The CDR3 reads CASSSPGEGGTGNTIYF. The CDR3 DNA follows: TGTGCCAGCAGTTCCCCCGGGGAGGGCGGAACTGGAAACACCATATATTTT.

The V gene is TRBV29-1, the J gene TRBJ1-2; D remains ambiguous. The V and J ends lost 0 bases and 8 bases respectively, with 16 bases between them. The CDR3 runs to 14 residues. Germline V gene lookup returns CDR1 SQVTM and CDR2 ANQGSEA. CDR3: CSVEDLRGWVGYTF. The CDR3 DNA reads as TGCAGCGTTGAAGATCTTCGAGGTTGGGTCGGCTACACCTTC. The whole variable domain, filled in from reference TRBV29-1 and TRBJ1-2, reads SAVISQKPSRDICQRGTSLTIQCQVDSQVTMMFWYRQQPGQSLTLIATANQGSEATYESGFVIDKFPISRPNLTFSTLTVSNMSPEDSSIYLCSVEDLRGWVGYTFGSGTRLTVV.

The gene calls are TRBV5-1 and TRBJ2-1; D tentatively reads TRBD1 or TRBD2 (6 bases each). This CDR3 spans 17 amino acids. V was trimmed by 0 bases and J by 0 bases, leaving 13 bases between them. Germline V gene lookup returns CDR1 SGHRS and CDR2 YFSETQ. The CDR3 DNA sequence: TGCGCCAGCAGCTTGGTTCGGGGGCTCAGCTCCTACAATGAGCAGTTCTTC. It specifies CASSLVRGLSSYNEQFF.

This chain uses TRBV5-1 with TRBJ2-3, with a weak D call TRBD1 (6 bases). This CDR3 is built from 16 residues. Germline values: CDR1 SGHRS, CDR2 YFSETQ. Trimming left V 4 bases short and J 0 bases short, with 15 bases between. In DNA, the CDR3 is TGCGCCAGCAGCGTCGGGACATCCCCTAGCACAGATACGCAGTATTTT. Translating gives CASSVGTSPSTDTQYF.

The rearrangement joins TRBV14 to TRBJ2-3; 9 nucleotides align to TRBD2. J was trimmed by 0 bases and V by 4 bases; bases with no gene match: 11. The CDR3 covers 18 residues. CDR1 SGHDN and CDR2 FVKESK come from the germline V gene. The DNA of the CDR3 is TGTGCCAGCAGCCCTCCTTGGACTAGCGCGACTAGCACAGATACGCAGTATTTT. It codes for CASSPPWTSATSTDTQYF. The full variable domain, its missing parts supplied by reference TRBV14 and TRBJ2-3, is EAGVTQFPSHSVIEKGQTVTLRCDPISGHDNLYWYRRVMGKEIKFLLHFVKESKQDESGMPNNRFLAERTGGTYSTLKVQPAELEDSGVYFCASSPPWTSATSTDTQYFGPGTRLTVL.

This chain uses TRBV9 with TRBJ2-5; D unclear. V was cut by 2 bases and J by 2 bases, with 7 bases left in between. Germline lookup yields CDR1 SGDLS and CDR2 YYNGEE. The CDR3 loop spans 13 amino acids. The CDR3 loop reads CASSVNRQETQYF. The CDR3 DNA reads TGTGCCAGCAGCGTTAACAGACAAGAGACCCAGTACTTC.

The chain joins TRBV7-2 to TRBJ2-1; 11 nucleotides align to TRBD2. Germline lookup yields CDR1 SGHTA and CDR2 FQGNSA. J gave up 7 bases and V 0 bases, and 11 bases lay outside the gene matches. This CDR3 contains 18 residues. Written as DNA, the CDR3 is TGTGCCAGCAGCTTAGCGTTTGGTACTAGCGGGAGTTTAAATGAGCAGTTCTTC. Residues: CASSLAFGTSGSLNEQFF.

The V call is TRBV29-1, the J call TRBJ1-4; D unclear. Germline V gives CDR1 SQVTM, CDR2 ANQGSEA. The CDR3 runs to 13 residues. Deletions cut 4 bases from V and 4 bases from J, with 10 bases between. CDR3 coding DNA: TGCAGCGTTGTGTACGACTATAATGAAAAACTGTTTTTT. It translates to CSVVYDYNEKLFF. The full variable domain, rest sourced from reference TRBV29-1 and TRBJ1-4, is SAVISQKPSRDICQRGTSLTIQCQVDSQVTMMFWYRQQPGQSLTLIATANQGSEATYESGFVIDKFPISRPNLTFSTLTVSNMSPEDSSIYLCSVVYDYNEKLFFGSGTQLSVL.

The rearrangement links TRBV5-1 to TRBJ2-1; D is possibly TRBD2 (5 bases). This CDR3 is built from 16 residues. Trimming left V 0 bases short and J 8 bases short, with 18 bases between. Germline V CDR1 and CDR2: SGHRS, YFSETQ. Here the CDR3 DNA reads TGCGCCAGCAGCTTGGTTTTGACCGGACCCGGGGATGAGCAGTTCTTC. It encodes CASSLVLTGPGDEQFF.